These T cell receptor beta chains were read from a single sample in a study of cytomegalovirus exposure and HLA in healthy donors. Sequenced by immunoSEQ multiplex PCR; TCRdb stores in-frame clones only, minus some. The table records about 150,000 clones, approximately 83% of them present only once. Sequencing used PBMCs. The receptors derive from a male donor in good health and CMV-seronegative. Both conserved end residues are part of each CDR3. The order of the fields is CDR3 DNA, CDR3 protein, D gene, V gene, J gene, clone size. The D gene is left open where the match is weak. The size entry is marked missing in some rows and otherwise reads once, few, many or a size class.

CDR3nt: TGCGCCAGCAGCCAAGATCCCCGGGGCTCCTACGAGCAGTACTTC
CDR3aa: CASSQDPRGSYEQYF
d_gene: -
v_gene: TRBV4-1
j_gene: TRBJ2-7
abundance: -

CDR3nt: TGTGCCAGCAGTTTATGGAAGGGGGCGAAATTTTACGAGCAGTACTTC
CDR3aa: CASSLWKGAKFYEQYF
d_gene: TRBD1
v_gene: TRBV28
j_gene: TRBJ2-7
abundance: -

CDR3nt: TGTGCCAGCAGTCTTCGGACTAATCAGCCCCAGCATTTT
CDR3aa: CASSLRTNQPQHF
d_gene: -
v_gene: TRBV2
j_gene: TRBJ1-5
abundance: -

CDR3nt: TGTGCCAGCACTGGGACGGGAGTATCTGGGGCCAACGTCCTGACTTTC
CDR3aa: CASTGTGVSGANVLTF
d_gene: -
v_gene: TRBV2
j_gene: TRBJ2-6
abundance: -

CDR3nt: TGTGCCAGCAGTGGCCGCGGGGGGGGGTTTAATGGCTACACCTTC
CDR3aa: CASSGRGGGFNGYTF
d_gene: -
v_gene: TRBV6-5
j_gene: TRBJ1-2
abundance: -

CDR3nt: TGTGCCAGCAGCGTAGAAGGAGCGGGGACAAAAGAGACCCAGTACTTC
CDR3aa: CASSVEGAGTKETQYF
d_gene: -
v_gene: TRBV9
j_gene: TRBJ2-5
abundance: -

CDR3nt: TGTGCCAGTAGGGACAGACATGGGGCGATCGGTCAGCCCCAGCATTTT
CDR3aa: CASRDRHGAIGQPQHF
d_gene: -
v_gene: TRBV19
j_gene: TRBJ1-5
abundance: once

CDR3nt: TGTGCCACCAGCAGAGATAGCGGGACCTACAATGAGCAGTTCTTC
CDR3aa: CATSRDSGTYNEQFF
d_gene: TRBD2
v_gene: TRBV15
j_gene: TRBJ2-1
abundance: -

CDR3nt: TGCGCCAGCAGCCATGAGACAGGAGCGGCCTCCTACAATGAGCAGTTCTTC
CDR3aa: CASSHETGAASYNEQFF
d_gene: -
v_gene: TRBV4-1
j_gene: TRBJ2-1
abundance: -

CDR3nt: TGTGCCAGCAGCGGGATGACAGGCTTCAATCAGCCCCAGCATTTT
CDR3aa: CASSGMTGFNQPQHF
d_gene: -
v_gene: TRBV5-5
j_gene: TRBJ1-5
abundance: once

CDR3nt: TGTGCCAGCAGCCGCACTAGGGGGGAGACCCAGTACTTC
CDR3aa: CASSRTRGETQYF
d_gene: -
v_gene: TRBV7-2
j_gene: TRBJ2-5
abundance: -

CDR3nt: TGCGCCAGCAGCCCCCTGAGACAGGGGTCCTCTGGAAACACCATATATTTT
CDR3aa: CASSPLRQGSSGNTIYF
d_gene: TRBD1
v_gene: TRBV5-1
j_gene: TRBJ1-3
abundance: -

CDR3nt: TGCGCCAGCAGCCAAAGGGGGAAAAATTCACCCCTCCACTTT
CDR3aa: CASSQRGKNSPLHF
d_gene: -
v_gene: TRBV4-1
j_gene: TRBJ1-6
abundance: -

CDR3nt: TGTGCCAGTAGTACGCCGGGACTCAGCAATCAGCCCCAGCATTTT
CDR3aa: CASSTPGLSNQPQHF
d_gene: -
v_gene: TRBV19
j_gene: TRBJ1-5
abundance: -

CDR3nt: TGCGCCAGCAGCCCTGGTGGGGAGCCAGACAGGGAGCAGTACTTC
CDR3aa: CASSPGGEPDREQYF
d_gene: -
v_gene: TRBV5-1
j_gene: TRBJ2-7
abundance: -

CDR3nt: TGTGCCAGCAGCTTGGACAGGGGGCGCCGTAATGGTGCTGAAGCTTTCTTT
CDR3aa: CASSLDRGRRNGAEAFF
d_gene: TRBD1
v_gene: TRBV11-2
j_gene: TRBJ1-1
abundance: -

CDR3nt: TGTGCCAGCAGCCCAGGGACAGGGGCAACGAACACTGAAGCTTTCTTT
CDR3aa: CASSPGTGATNTEAFF
d_gene: TRBD1
v_gene: TRBV7-8
j_gene: TRBJ1-1
abundance: -

CDR3nt: TGTGCTAGTGGTTTGGCAGGATCACATGAAGCTTTCTTT
CDR3aa: CASGLAGSHEAFF
d_gene: -
v_gene: TRBV12-5
j_gene: TRBJ1-1
abundance: few

CDR3nt: TGTGCCAGCAACAGCGGGACAGGGGGTTGGGAGACCCAGTACTTC
CDR3aa: CASNSGTGGWETQYF
d_gene: TRBD1
v_gene: TRBV6-5
j_gene: TRBJ2-5
abundance: few

CDR3nt: TGTGCCAGCAGCTTCGGGACTAGCGGGGGTAATGAGCAGTTCTTC
CDR3aa: CASSFGTSGGNEQFF
d_gene: TRBD2
v_gene: TRBV13
j_gene: TRBJ2-1
abundance: -

CDR3nt: TGTGCCAGCAGTGATTCGGGACAATCAGATACGCAGTATTTT
CDR3aa: CASSDSGQSDTQYF
d_gene: -
v_gene: TRBV6-6
j_gene: TRBJ2-3
abundance: -

CDR3nt: TGTGCCAGCAGTCCGGGGGACCGGACCTCGGACGAGCAGTACTTC
CDR3aa: CASSPGDRTSDEQYF
d_gene: -
v_gene: TRBV28
j_gene: TRBJ2-7
abundance: -

CDR3nt: TGCGCCAGCAGCTTGGGGACTTCTCTCCGAGGAGAGACCCAGTACTTC
CDR3aa: CASSLGTSLRGETQYF
d_gene: -
v_gene: TRBV5-1
j_gene: TRBJ2-5
abundance: few

CDR3nt: TGTGCCAGCAGGGGGACAGGAAACTATGGCTACACCTTC
CDR3aa: CASRGTGNYGYTF
d_gene: TRBD1
v_gene: TRBV6-1
j_gene: TRBJ1-2
abundance: -

CDR3nt: TGTGCCAGCAGGATCCGGGACAGGGGCTCGGGGTCTTTCTTT
CDR3aa: CASRIRDRGSGSFF
d_gene: TRBD1
v_gene: TRBV11-3
j_gene: TRBJ1-1
abundance: -

CDR3nt: TGTGCCAGCAGTCCGACCGCCAGTGGGGCGGCCAACTACAATGAGCAGTTCTTC
CDR3aa: CASSPTASGAANYNEQFF
d_gene: -
v_gene: TRBV2
j_gene: TRBJ2-1
abundance: -

CDR3nt: TGTGCCAGCAGCCTGGCGGGGACCTACGAGCAGTACTTC
CDR3aa: CASSLAGTYEQYF
d_gene: -
v_gene: TRBV7-9
j_gene: TRBJ2-7
abundance: -

CDR3nt: TGTGCCAGCAGCCCCCAGGCGGGGGGCTTAGAGACCCAGTACTTC
CDR3aa: CASSPQAGGLETQYF
d_gene: TRBD2
v_gene: TRBV9
j_gene: TRBJ2-5
abundance: few

CDR3nt: TGTGCCAGCAGGCCGGGACAGAACACCGGGGAGCTGTTTTTT
CDR3aa: CASRPGQNTGELFF
d_gene: -
v_gene: TRBV28
j_gene: TRBJ2-2
abundance: once

CDR3nt: TGTGCCAGCAGTGGATCGATTCGACAGGGGAGCACAGATACGCAGTATTTT
CDR3aa: CASSGSIRQGSTDTQYF
d_gene: TRBD1
v_gene: TRBV28
j_gene: TRBJ2-3
abundance: -

CDR3nt: TGTGCCACAACAGACCCGAACAGGGGGCGAGTCTACGAGCAGTACTTC
CDR3aa: CATTDPNRGRVYEQYF
d_gene: TRBD1
v_gene: TRBV10-3
j_gene: TRBJ2-7
abundance: -

CDR3nt: TGTGCCAGCAGACCCGGGACAGGGGGCAACGAGCAGTACTTC
CDR3aa: CASRPGTGGNEQYF
d_gene: TRBD1
v_gene: TRBV6-5
j_gene: TRBJ2-7
abundance: -

CDR3nt: TGTGCCAGCAGCCGCTTGGGGACTAGCGGGGGGGCCGAATACGAGCAGTACTTC
CDR3aa: CASSRLGTSGGAEYEQYF
d_gene: TRBD2
v_gene: TRBV4-2
j_gene: TRBJ2-7
abundance: -

CDR3nt: TGCGCCAGCAGCCTAGGACAGGGAACTAATGAAAAACTGTTTTTT
CDR3aa: CASSLGQGTNEKLFF
d_gene: TRBD1
v_gene: TRBV5-1
j_gene: TRBJ1-4
abundance: -

CDR3nt: TGTGCCAGCAGCTCCCGCCCAGCGGGGGTTATGAACACCGGGGAGCTGTTTTTT
CDR3aa: CASSSRPAGVMNTGELFF
d_gene: TRBD2
v_gene: TRBV11-3
j_gene: TRBJ2-2
abundance: -

CDR3nt: TGTGCCAGTAGTATGGTTGGAAGGGGGCGACTCAGGAACACTGAAGCTTTCTTT
CDR3aa: CASSMVGRGRLRNTEAFF
d_gene: TRBD1
v_gene: TRBV19
j_gene: TRBJ1-1
abundance: -

CDR3nt: TGTGCCAGCAGCCCTAGCCCGGGACTAGTTGTAGAGACCCAGTACTTC
CDR3aa: CASSPSPGLVVETQYF
d_gene: TRBD2
v_gene: TRBV5-5
j_gene: TRBJ2-5
abundance: few

CDR3nt: TGTGCTAGTGGTTTGGCGATAGCGGGGGGGGGACCAGATACGCAGTATTTT
CDR3aa: CASGLAIAGGGPDTQYF
d_gene: TRBD2
v_gene: TRBV12-5
j_gene: TRBJ2-3
abundance: -

CDR3nt: TGTGCCATCAGTACGCGGGTACTCGAGACCCAGTACTTC
CDR3aa: CAISTRVLETQYF
d_gene: -
v_gene: TRBV10-3
j_gene: TRBJ2-5
abundance: -

CDR3nt: TGTGCCAGCAGCTCAGGCAGTAGGACAGGCCAAGAGACCCAGTACTTC
CDR3aa: CASSSGSRTGQETQYF
d_gene: TRBD1
v_gene: TRBV7-9
j_gene: TRBJ2-5
abundance: -

CDR3nt: TGTGCCACCAGTCCGACAGGGGGGGACTATGGCTACACCTTC
CDR3aa: CATSPTGGDYGYTF
d_gene: TRBD1
v_gene: TRBV15
j_gene: TRBJ1-2
abundance: -

CDR3nt: TGTGCCAGCAGCTACGGGGACAGCCGCCTAATCTGGTATGGCTACACCTTC
CDR3aa: CASSYGDSRLIWYGYTF
d_gene: TRBD1
v_gene: TRBV7-9
j_gene: TRBJ1-2
abundance: -

CDR3nt: TGTGCCAGTAGGACAGGGGCAAGGAACACTGAAGCTTTCTTT
CDR3aa: CASRTGARNTEAFF
d_gene: TRBD1
v_gene: TRBV28
j_gene: TRBJ1-1
abundance: -

CDR3nt: TGTGCCATCAGGGACAACAACAACCAGCCCCAGCATTTT
CDR3aa: CAIRDNNNQPQHF
d_gene: -
v_gene: TRBV10-3
j_gene: TRBJ1-5
abundance: few

CDR3nt: TGCAGCGTTGAAGATCGGCAGGGTCGACAAGCTTATGGCTACACTTTC
CDR3aa: CSVEDRQGRQAYGYTF
d_gene: -
v_gene: TRBV29-1
j_gene: TRBJ1-2
abundance: -

CDR3nt: TGTGCCAGCAGTTTACAGTACTCTGGAAACACCATATATTTT
CDR3aa: CASSLQYSGNTIYF
d_gene: -
v_gene: TRBV27
j_gene: TRBJ1-3
abundance: -

CDR3nt: TGTGCCAGCAGCTTTCGACAGGGTACCTACGAGCAGTACTTC
CDR3aa: CASSFRQGTYEQYF
d_gene: TRBD1
v_gene: TRBV7-8
j_gene: TRBJ2-7
abundance: few